These 28 T cell receptor beta chains originate from one sample sequenced in a study of early T cells in non-severe SARS-CoV-2 infection. TCRdb re-analysed the 5' RACE reads in MiXCR, keeping a single row per CDR3 protein. The sample lists 70,000 to 85,000 distinct CDR3 sequences, over 10% occurring once. What was sequenced was whole blood. Source of these receptors: an adult who was a healthcare worker with PCR-confirmed SARS-CoV-2 infection or an uninfected control (not recorded which).

In its sample, this clonotype was seen many times. This rearrangement joins TRBV6-2 or TRBV6-3 to TRBJ1-1; D ambiguous. CDR3 length: 16 residues. Trimming took 3 bases from V and 0 from J, leaving 14 bases between them. Germline V gene data show CDR1 as MNHEY and CDR2 as SVGEGT. The CDR3 region has the DNA TGTGCCAGCAGTTATAGAGGGCCCAATTTGAACACTGAAGCTTTCTTT. It is translated as CASSYRGPNLNTEAFF.

This clonotype was seen more than once but under ten times. CDR3 residues: CASRKSGANVLTF. DNA of the CDR3: TGTGCCAGTAGGAAATCCGGGGCCAACGTCCTGACTTTC. The V and J genes are TRBV19 and TRBJ2-6; D is undetermined. The germline gives CDR1 LNHDA, CDR2 SQIVND (reference sequence). The CDR3 extends over 13 amino acids. V shed 6 bases and J shed 4 bases, with 7 bases lying between them. The variable domain in full, completed from reference TRBV19 and TRBJ2-6, reads DGGITQSPKYLFRKEGQNVTLSCEQNLNHDAMYWYRQDPGQGLRLIYYSQIVNDFQKGDIAEGYSVSREKKESFPLTVTSAQKNPTAFYLCASRKSGANVLTFGAGSRLTVL.

The V gene is TRBV11-3, the J gene TRBJ1-1; D is ambiguous. The CDR3 runs to 12 residues. From germline, CDR1 is SGHNT and CDR2 YENEEA. Trimming left V 0 bases short and J 7 bases short, with 6 bases between. CDR3 amino acids: CASSLDYIEAFF. The DNA for the CDR3 is TGTGCCAGCAGCTTAGATTATATTGAAGCTTTCTTT.

The chain joins TRBV13 to TRBJ2-1, with 11 bases aligning to TRBD2. Germline CDR1 PRHDT, CDR2 FYEKMQ (reference sequence). Trimming cost V 4 bases and J 8 bases; bases outside gene matches: 4. The CDR3 consists of 14 residues. CDR3 amino acids: CASSSTSGEDEQFF. The CDR3 bases are TGTGCCAGCAGCTCGACTAGCGGGGAGGATGAGCAGTTCTTC.

This clonotype was counted at least ten times. J is TRBJ2-2 and V is TRBV4-2; D gene ambiguous. With 0 bases removed from V and 4 bases from J, the gap between germline ends came to 15 bases. Germline assignment: CDR1 LGHNA and CDR2 YNFKEQ. The CDR3 spans 17 residues. In nucleotides, the CDR3 is TGTGCCAGCAGCCAAGATGGGTTACCCCAGGTCACCGGGGAGCTGTTTTTT. Translated, it gives CASSQDGLPQVTGELFF.

This clonotype was observed many times. The chain carries TRBV7-9 and TRBJ2-1; D may be TRBD2 (5 bases). Germline lookup yields CDR1 SEHNR and CDR2 FQNEAQ (reference sequence). Trimming took off 6 bases at V and 9 bases at J, with 12 bases between the two ends. This CDR3 has 12 residues. DNA of the CDR3: TGTGCCAGCAGTTTACTAGTCAGTGAGCAGTTCTTC. Protein: CASSLLVSEQFF. The entire variable domain, with the rest obtained from reference TRBV7-9 and TRBJ2-1, is as follows: DTGVSQNPRHKITKRGQNVTFRCDPISEHNRLYWYRQTLGQGPEFLTYFQNEAQLEKSRLLSDRFSAERPKGSFSTLEIQRTEQGDSAMYLCASSLLVSEQFFGPGTRLTVL.

This clonotype was counted at least ten times. The chain is built from TRBV20-1 and TRBJ1-3; D gene uncertain. This CDR3 is built from 15 residues. Trimming removed 3 bases from V and 3 bases from J, with 15 bases in between. Germline assignment: CDR1 DFQATT and CDR2 SNEGSKA (reference sequence). The chain's CDR3 is CSARVLRTGGNTIYF. The CDR3 DNA follows: TGCAGTGCTAGGGTCCTAAGGACGGGTGGAAACACCATATATTTT.

There are many counts of this clonotype. The chain carries TRBV7-3 and TRBJ2-3; D not certain. The germline CDR1 and CDR2 sequences are SGHTA and FQGTGA. With 1 base removed from V and 2 bases from J, the gap between germline ends came to 4 bases. The CDR3 consists of 13 residues. The CDR3 DNA is TGTGCCAGCAGCTTAAGGCTCACAGATACGCAGTATTTT. Its translation: CASSLRLTDTQYF. The whole variable domain, remainder taken from reference TRBV7-3 and TRBJ2-3, is GAGVSQTPSNKVTEKGKYVELRCDPISGHTALYWYRQSLGQGPEFLIYFQGTGAADDSGLPNDRFFAVRPEGSVSTLKIQRTERGDSAVYLCASSLRLTDTQYFGPGTRLTVL.

This clonotype was detected a few times. This chain connects TRBV28 to TRBJ2-1, with TRBD2 identical over 9 bases. The CDR3 spans 12 residues. The germline CDR1 and CDR2 sequences are MDHEN and SYDVKM. J was trimmed by 10 bases and V by 6 bases; bases with no gene match: 4. CDR3 DNA: TGTGCCAGCAGGCTAGCGGGGTACGAGCAGTTCTTC. Protein product: CASRLAGYEQFF.

This clonotype was recorded at least ten times. This chain joins TRBV9 and TRBJ2-4; no clear D. Germline loops: CDR1 SGDLS, CDR2 YYNGEE. The V end lost 0 bases, the J end lost 5 bases, and 9 bases lay between the germline ends. CDR3 size: 14 residues. The DNA of the CDR3 is TGTGCCAGCAGCGTAGCGGGCCAGGAAAACATTCAGTACTTC. This encodes CASSVAGQENIQYF.

The chain combines TRBV29-1 with TRBJ2-1; TRBD1 matches at 10 bases. The CDR3 spans 11 residues. Germline CDR1 SQVTM, CDR2 ANQGSEA. Unmatched junction bases numbered 2, after V lost 6 bases and J lost 9 bases. DNA for the CDR3: TGCAGCGTCGGGACAGGGGTTGAGCAGTTCTTC. Its translation: CSVGTGVEQFF.

This clonotype has a handful of counts. The V and J genes are TRBV29-1 and TRBJ2-2, with 7 bases matching TRBD1. The length of the CDR3 is 13 residues. Trimming at V came to 6 bases and at J to 6 bases, leaving 7 bases not matched to a gene. Germline V gene lookup returns CDR1 SQVTM and CDR2 ANQGSEA. This CDR3 is CSVDRGGPGELFF. CDR3 bases: TGCAGCGTCGACAGAGGGGGCCCCGGGGAGCTGTTTTTT.

This clonotype was recorded at least ten times. The gene calls are TRBV29-1 and TRBJ2-3; no firm D call. CDR1 is SQVTM and CDR2 is ANQGSEA in the germline V gene. The V gene lost 2 bases and the J gene lost 3 bases, with 3 bases spanning the gap. This CDR3 has 11 residues. CDR3 sequence reads: CSVEQTDTQYF. The CDR3 bases are TGCAGCGTTGAACAGACAGATACGCAGTATTTT.

This clonotype was recorded many times. The rearrangement joins TRBV6-5 to TRBJ1-2; D is uncertain. The CDR3 is made up of 11 amino acids. Germline values: CDR1 MNHEY, CDR2 SVGAGI. The V end lost 5 bases, the J end lost 8 bases, and 9 bases lay between the germline ends. The DNA of the CDR3 is TGTGCCAGCAGTGGTACTAAGGGCTACACCTTC. Translation gives CASSGTKGYTF.

This clonotype was detected ten times or more. This sequence joins TRBV5-6 and TRBJ1-1; 8 bases are a match to TRBD1. Germline lookup yields CDR1 SGHDT and CDR2 YYEEEE. The CDR3 covers 15 residues. Germline trimming cut 2 bases from V and 2 bases from J; bases unmatched to any gene: 5. The CDR3, as DNA: TGTGCCAGCAGCTTAGGCACAGGGGGTAACACTGAAGCTTTCTTT. This gives the protein CASSLGTGGNTEAFF.

The chain couples TRBV30 to TRBJ2-2, with D possibly TRBD1 on 6 matching bases. This CDR3 comprises 15 residues. Germline V CDR1 and CDR2: GTSNPN, SVGIG (reference sequence). Deletions cut 6 bases from V and 6 bases from J, with 20 bases between. The CDR3 is CACLVRPGAAGELFF. In DNA form, the CDR3 reads TGTGCCTGTTTAGTACGGCCAGGGGCGGCCGGGGAGCTGTTTTTT.

Note on this clonotype: The junction departs from germline at one end; a sequencing error may be responsible. V gene TRBV11-2 combines with J gene TRBJ2-1, with unresolved D. This CDR3 has 13 residues. Germline V gene data show CDR1 as SGHAT and CDR2 as FQNNGV. As DNA, the CDR3 is TGTGCCGGCAGCGCCCCCCTAGATCCCTCACAGTTCTTC. Translating it yields CAGSAPLDPSQFF.

The chain carries TRBV6-6 and TRBJ2-3; 10 nucleotides agree with TRBD2. The CDR3 is 17 residues long. Losses at the gene ends were 5 bases for V and 2 bases for J; bases not matched to a gene: 10. In germline, CDR1 is MNHNY, CDR2 SVGAGI (reference sequence). CDR3 in DNA: TGTGCCAGCAGTCCCCTCCGGCTAGCGGGGGTCACAGATACGCAGTATTTT. It codes for CASSPLRLAGVTDTQYF.

This clonotype has a count of ten or more. The J gene is TRBJ2-3, the V gene TRBV14; D is undetermined. CDR3 length: 13 residues. V was shortened by 1 base and J by 4 bases, with 6 bases between the two germline ends. Per the germline V gene, CDR1 is SGHDN and CDR2 is FVKESK. This chain's CDR3 is CASSQGSADTQYF. DNA for the CDR3: TGTGCCAGCAGCCAAGGGAGTGCAGATACGCAGTATTTT. Together with reference TRBV14 and TRBJ2-3, the CDR3 gives the full variable domain: EAGVTQFPSHSVIEKGQTVTLRCDPISGHDNLYWYRRVMGKEIKFLLHFVKESKQDESGMPNNRFLAERTGGTYSTLKVQPAELEDSGVYFCASSQGSADTQYFGPGTRLTVL.

The chain is built from TRBV7-3 and TRBJ2-5; 8 bases agree with TRBD2. This CDR3 contains 14 residues. Germline CDR1 and CDR2: SGHTA and FQGTGA. The junction had 10 bases not matched to a gene; V was cut back by 10 bases and J by 3 bases. Here the CDR3 reads CAKNGLASEETQYF. The CDR3 DNA reads TGTGCCAAAAATGGACTAGCCAGCGAAGAGACCCAGTACTTC.

At least ten counts were recorded for this clonotype. The J gene is TRBJ2-7, the V gene TRBV15, with 8 bases matching TRBD2. Trimming took 5 bases from V and 2 from J; bases not matched to a gene: 11. This CDR3 contains 16 residues. Germline V CDR1 and CDR2: LNHNV, YYDKDF (reference sequence). The CDR3 here is CATSGGVGSGTYEQYF. CDR3 DNA: TGTGCCACCAGCGGAGGAGTTGGTAGCGGGACCTACGAGCAGTACTTC.

CDR3 DNA: TGTGCCAGCCTAGCGGGGGGGCCGAACACCGGGGAGCTGTTTTTT. Its protein product is CASLAGGPNTGELFF. The chain couples TRBV28 to TRBJ2-2; 12 bases agree with TRBD2. This CDR3 has 15 residues. Germline V lookup: CDR1 MDHEN, CDR2 SYDVKM. J was trimmed by 0 bases and V by 8 bases; bases with no gene match: 1.

A remark on this clonotype: A read error may be the cause here, since a much bigger clone is one base away. The V and J genes are TRBV20-1 and TRBJ2-4; 11 bases line up with TRBD2. Germline V CDR1 and CDR2: DFQATT, SNEGSKA (reference sequence). The CDR3 is made up of 17 amino acids. The CDR3 DNA reads as TGCAGTGCCCCAATAGCGGGGGGGCGTCGGGCCAAAAACATTCTGTACTTC. Protein product: CSAPIAGGRRAKNILYF.

This clonotype was observed many times. The chain has TRBV20-1 and TRBJ1-1; TRBD1 might be the D (5 bases). Germline CDR1 reads DFQATT; CDR2 reads SNEGSKA (reference sequence). CDR3 length: 11 amino acids. V lost 6 bases and J 11 bases, leaving 16 bases between the germline ends. CDR3 amino acids: CSARDRPGAFF. For the CDR3, the DNA is TGCAGTGCCCGGGACCGCCCTGGGGCTTTCTTT.

This clonotype was counted at least ten times. This chain links TRBV12-3 or TRBV12-4 with TRBJ2-2; D could derive from TRBD1 or TRBD2 (6 bases each). CDR3 length: 16 amino acids. V was cut by 6 bases and J by 6 bases, with 20 bases left in between. CDR3 sequence: CASSPGTSGAPGELFF. CDR3 nucleotide sequence: TGTGCCAGCAGCCCTGGGACTTCGGGGGCCCCCGGGGAGCTGTTTTTT.

There are a few counts of this clonotype. The rearrangement uses TRBV28 and TRBJ2-2, with a tentative D call TRBD2 (5 bases). CDR3 length: 15 amino acids. V was cut by 2 bases and J by 2 bases, with 9 bases left in between. Germline loops: CDR1 MDHEN, CDR2 SYDVKM. CDR3 DNA sequence: TGTGCCAGCAGTTTACTTCGGGGTAACACCGGGGAGCTGTTTTTT. Its protein product is CASSLLRGNTGELFF.

This clonotype was seen repeatedly, ten times or more. V and J are TRBV6-5 and TRBJ2-7; D tentatively fits TRBD1 or TRBD2 (6 bases each). This CDR3 region has 16 residues. CDR1 MNHEY and CDR2 SVGAGI come from the germline V gene. V was shortened by 2 bases and J by 7 bases, with 21 bases between the two germline ends. Here the CDR3 reads CASSYRYFGGHREQYF. CDR3 DNA sequence: TGTGCCAGCAGTTACCGCTACTTTGGGGGGCATAGGGAGCAGTACTTC.

This clonotype occurred many times. A read error may account for a junction end that differs from germline. J is TRBJ2-2 and V is TRBV7-7, with D possibly TRBD2 on 5 matching bases. Germline CDR1 SSHAT, CDR2 FNYEAQ (reference sequence). The CDR3 has 14 amino acids. CDR3 amino acids: CASSLGLNTGELFF. DNA of the CDR3: TGTGCTAGCAGCCTAGGACTTAACACCGGGGAGCTGTTTTTT.